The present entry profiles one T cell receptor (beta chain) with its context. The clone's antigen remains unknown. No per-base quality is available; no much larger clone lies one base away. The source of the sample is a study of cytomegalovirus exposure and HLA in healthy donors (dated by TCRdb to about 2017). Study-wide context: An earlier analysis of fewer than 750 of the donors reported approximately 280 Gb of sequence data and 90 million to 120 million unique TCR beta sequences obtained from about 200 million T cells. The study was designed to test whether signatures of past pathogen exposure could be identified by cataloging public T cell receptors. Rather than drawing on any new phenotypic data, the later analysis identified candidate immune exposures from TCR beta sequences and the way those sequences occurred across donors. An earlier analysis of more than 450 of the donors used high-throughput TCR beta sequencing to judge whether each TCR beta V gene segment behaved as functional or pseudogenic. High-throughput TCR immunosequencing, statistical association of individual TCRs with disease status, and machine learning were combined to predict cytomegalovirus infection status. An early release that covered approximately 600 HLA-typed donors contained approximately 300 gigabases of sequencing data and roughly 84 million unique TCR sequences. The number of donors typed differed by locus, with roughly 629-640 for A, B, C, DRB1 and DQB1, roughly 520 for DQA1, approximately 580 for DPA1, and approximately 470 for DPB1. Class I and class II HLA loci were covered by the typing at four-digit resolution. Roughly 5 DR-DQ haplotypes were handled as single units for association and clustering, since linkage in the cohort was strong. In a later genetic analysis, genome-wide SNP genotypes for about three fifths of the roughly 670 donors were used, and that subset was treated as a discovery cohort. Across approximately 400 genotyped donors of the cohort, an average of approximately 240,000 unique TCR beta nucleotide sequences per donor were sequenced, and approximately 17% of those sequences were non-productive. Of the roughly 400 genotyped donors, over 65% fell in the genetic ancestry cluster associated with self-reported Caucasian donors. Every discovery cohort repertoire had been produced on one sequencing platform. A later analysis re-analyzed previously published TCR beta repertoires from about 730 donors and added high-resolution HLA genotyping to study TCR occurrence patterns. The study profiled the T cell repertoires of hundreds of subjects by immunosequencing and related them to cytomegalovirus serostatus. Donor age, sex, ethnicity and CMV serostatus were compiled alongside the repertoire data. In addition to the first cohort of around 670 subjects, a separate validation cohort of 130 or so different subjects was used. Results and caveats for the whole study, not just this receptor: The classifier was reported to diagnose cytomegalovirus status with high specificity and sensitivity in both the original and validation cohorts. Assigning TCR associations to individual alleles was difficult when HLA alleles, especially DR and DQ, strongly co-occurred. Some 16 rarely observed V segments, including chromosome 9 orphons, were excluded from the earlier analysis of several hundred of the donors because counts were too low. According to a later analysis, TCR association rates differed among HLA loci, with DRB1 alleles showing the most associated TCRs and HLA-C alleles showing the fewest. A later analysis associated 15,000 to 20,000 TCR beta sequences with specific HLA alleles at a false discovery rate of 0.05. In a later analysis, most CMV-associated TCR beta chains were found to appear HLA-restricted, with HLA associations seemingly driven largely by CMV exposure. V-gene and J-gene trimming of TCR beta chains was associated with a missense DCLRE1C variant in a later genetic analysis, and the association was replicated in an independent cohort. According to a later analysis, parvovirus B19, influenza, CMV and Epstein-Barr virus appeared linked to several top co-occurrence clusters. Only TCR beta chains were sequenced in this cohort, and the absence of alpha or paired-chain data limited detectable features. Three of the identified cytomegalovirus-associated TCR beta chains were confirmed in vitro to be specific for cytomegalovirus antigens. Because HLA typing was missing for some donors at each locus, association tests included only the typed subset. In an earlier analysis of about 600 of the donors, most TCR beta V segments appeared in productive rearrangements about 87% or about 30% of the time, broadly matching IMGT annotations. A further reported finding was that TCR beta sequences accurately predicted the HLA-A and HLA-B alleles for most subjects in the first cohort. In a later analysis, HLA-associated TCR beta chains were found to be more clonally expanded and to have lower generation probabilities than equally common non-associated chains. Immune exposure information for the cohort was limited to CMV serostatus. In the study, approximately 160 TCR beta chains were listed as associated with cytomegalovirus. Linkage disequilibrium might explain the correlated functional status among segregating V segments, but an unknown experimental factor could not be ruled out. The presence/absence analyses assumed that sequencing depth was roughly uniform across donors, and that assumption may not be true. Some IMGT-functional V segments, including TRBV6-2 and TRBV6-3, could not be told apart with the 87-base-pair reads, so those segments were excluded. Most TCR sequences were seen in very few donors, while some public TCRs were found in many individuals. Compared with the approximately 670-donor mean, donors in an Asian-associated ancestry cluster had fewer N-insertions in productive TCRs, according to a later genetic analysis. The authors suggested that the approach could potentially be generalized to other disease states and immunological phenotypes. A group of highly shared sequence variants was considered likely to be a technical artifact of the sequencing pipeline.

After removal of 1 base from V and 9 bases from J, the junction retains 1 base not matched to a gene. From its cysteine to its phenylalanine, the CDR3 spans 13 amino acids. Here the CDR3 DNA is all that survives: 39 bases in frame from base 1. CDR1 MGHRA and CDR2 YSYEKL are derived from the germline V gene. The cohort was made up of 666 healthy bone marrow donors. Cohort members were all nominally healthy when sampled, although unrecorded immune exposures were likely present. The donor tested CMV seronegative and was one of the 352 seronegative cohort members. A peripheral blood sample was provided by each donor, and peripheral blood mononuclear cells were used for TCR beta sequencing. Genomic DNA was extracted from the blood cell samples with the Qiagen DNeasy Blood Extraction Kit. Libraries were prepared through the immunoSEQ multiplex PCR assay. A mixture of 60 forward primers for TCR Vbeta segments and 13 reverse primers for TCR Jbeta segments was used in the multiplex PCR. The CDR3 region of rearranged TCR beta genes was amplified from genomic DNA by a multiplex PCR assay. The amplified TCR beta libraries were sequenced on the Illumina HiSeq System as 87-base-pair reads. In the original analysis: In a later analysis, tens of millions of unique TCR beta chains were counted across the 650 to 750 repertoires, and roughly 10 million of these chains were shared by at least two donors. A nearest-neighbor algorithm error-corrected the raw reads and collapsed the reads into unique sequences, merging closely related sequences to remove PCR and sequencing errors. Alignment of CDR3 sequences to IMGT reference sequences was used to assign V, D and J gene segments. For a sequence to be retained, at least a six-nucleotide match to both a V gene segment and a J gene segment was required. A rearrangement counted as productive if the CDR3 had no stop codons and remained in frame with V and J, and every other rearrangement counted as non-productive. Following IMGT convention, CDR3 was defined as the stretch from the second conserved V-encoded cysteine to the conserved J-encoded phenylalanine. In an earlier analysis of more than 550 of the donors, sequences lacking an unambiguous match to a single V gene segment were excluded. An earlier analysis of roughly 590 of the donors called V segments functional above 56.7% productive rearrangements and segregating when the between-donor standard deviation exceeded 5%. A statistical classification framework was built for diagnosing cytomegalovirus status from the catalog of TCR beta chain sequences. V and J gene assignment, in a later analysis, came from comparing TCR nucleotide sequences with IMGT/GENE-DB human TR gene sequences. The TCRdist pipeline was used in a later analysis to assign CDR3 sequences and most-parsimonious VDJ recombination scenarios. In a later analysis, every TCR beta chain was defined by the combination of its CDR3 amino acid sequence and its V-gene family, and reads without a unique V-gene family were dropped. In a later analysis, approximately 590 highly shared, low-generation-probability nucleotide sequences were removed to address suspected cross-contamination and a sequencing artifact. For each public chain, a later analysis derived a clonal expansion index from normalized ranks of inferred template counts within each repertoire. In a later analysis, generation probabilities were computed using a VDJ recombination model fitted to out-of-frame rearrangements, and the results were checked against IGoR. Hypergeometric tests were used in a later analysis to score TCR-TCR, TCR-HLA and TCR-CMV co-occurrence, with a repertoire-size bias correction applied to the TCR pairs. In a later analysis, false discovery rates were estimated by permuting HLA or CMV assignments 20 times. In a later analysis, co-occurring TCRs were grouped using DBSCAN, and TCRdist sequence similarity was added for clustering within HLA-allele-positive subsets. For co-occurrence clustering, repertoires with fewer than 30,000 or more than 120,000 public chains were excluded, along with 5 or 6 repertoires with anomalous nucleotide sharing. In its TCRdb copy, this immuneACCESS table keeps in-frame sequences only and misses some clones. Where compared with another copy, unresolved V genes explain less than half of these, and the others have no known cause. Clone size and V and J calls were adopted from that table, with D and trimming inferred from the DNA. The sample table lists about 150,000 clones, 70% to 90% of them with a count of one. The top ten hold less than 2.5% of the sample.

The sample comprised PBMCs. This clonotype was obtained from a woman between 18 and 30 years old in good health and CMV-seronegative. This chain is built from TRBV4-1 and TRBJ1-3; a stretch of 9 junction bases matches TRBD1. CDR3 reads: CASSQGQGGTIYF. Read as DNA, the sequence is TGCGCCAGCAGCCAAGGACAGGGGGGCACCATATATTTT.